A selection of T cell receptor beta chains follows, all from one sample in a study of blood T cell repertoires in COVID-19. Produced via immunoSEQ multiplex PCR; TCRdb's table is partial and in-frame only. Of 29,000 or so clones listed, approximately 71% are singletons. Sequenced material: peripheral blood. These receptors were obtained from a human donor in a cohort sampled during active COVID-19. The CDR3 runs from the conserved cysteine through the conserved F or W. The order of the fields is J gene, D gene, V gene, CDR3 protein. A D gene is named only where the DNA matches it firmly.

>TRBJ2-1|TRBD2|TRBV6-2/TRBV6-3
CASSYPYTQREAYEQFF
>TRBJ2-1|TRBD2|TRBV19
CASRPGTTGYNEQFF
>TRBJ2-2|-|TRBV6-5
CASSYSLLVGTGELFF
>TRBJ1-5|-|TRBV6-5
CASSYSAGENQPQHF
>TRBJ2-3|-|TRBV3-1/TRBV3-2
CASSQGGSVTDTQYF
>TRBJ1-2|-|TRBV28
CASSHVLNDRPNYGYTF
>TRBJ2-1|TRBD2|TRBV7-9
CASSSWTSNNEQFF
>TRBJ2-1|-|TRBV27
CASSLTENEQFF
>TRBJ1-2|-|TRBV11-3
CASSPRIELEFANYGYTF
>TRBJ1-1|-|TRBV9
CASSVDSALTEAFF
>TRBJ1-1|-|TRBV2
CASTPQGEAFF
>TRBJ2-7|-|TRBV7-9
CASSLGGDLYEQYF
>TRBJ1-1|-|TRBV28
CASSYRRDGAFF
>TRBJ2-1|TRBD2|TRBV4-1
CASSQDERGYNEQFF
>TRBJ1-4|-|TRBV7-9
CAGNRDTNEKLFF
>TRBJ2-7|-|TRBV5-6
CASRLRDTSYEQYF
>TRBJ2-2|-|TRBV6-6
CASSYSSIATGELFF
>TRBJ2-5|-|TRBV2
CASSAGNGKKTQYF
>TRBJ1-4|TRBD1|TRBV19
CASSRSGTGVGKLFF
>TRBJ2-2|TRBD1|TRBV7-9
CASSRGQGNAGELFF
>TRBJ1-1|-|TRBV28
CASSLAGEQAAFF
>TRBJ1-1|-|TRBV5-1
CASTPGGMNTEAFF
>TRBJ2-5|TRBD1|TRBV7-9
CASSLWTGPQETQYF
>TRBJ1-6|-|TRBV6-1
CASSDQTRSPLHF
>TRBJ2-5|-|TRBV6-6
CASSYSPRGQETQYF
>TRBJ2-5|TRBD2|TRBV9
CASSVREAETQYF
>TRBJ1-2|-|TRBV2
CASSDYGLRGYTF
>TRBJ1-5|-|TRBV27
CASSRGGGTVSNQPQHF
>TRBJ1-1|-|TRBV7-9
CASSPSFRHTEAFF
>TRBJ1-2|-|TRBV20-1
CSASAIYGYTF
>TRBJ1-4|TRBD1|TRBV4-3
CASSQDFGTGGVFTNEKLFF
>TRBJ2-1|TRBD2|TRBV27
CASSLSVAGLNDEQFF
>TRBJ1-1|-|TRBV6-2/TRBV6-3
CASSPPGVTEAFF
>TRBJ1-1|-|TRBV19
CASSPRQNMNTEAFF
>TRBJ2-5|-|TRBV19
CASSITGLPETQYF
>TRBJ2-7|-|TRBV4-3
CASSPKGFTHEQYF
>TRBJ1-4|-|TRBV7-9
CASSLDSNEKLFF
>TRBJ2-1|-|TRBV4-3
CASSQEAANEQFF
>TRBJ1-2|-|TRBV3-1/TRBV3-2
CASSQDGRVGHGYTF
>TRBJ1-1|-|TRBV6-2/TRBV6-3
CASRRLDFEAFF
>TRBJ2-5|-|TRBV10-3
CATSRQEETQYF
>TRBJ1-2|-|TRBV6-6
CASSSLGRVVDYGYTF
>TRBJ2-5|-|TRBV5-1
CASSSEAPGRETQYF